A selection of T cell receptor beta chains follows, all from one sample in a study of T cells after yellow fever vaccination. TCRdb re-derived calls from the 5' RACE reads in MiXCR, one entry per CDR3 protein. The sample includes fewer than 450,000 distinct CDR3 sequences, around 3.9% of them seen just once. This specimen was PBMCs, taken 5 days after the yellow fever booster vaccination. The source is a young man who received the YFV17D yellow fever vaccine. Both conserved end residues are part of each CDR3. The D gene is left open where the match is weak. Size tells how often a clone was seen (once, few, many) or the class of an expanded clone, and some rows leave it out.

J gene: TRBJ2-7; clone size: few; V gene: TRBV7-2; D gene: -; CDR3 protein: CASSSPAVTVHSEQYF; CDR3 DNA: TGTGCCAGCAGCTCCCCCGCGGTAACAGTCCACAGCGAGCAGTACTTC
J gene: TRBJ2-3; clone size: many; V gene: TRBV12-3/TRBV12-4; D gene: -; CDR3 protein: CASNPGPAETDTQYF; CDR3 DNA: TGTGCCAGCAACCCGGGGCCAGCGGAGACAGATACGCAGTATTTT
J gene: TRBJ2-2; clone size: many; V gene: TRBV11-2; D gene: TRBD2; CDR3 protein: CASSPRVTSGTGELFF; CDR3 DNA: TGTGCCAGCAGCCCAAGGGTAACTAGCGGGACCGGGGAGCTGTTTTTT
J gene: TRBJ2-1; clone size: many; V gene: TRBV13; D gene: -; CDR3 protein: CASSLGAGVRFF; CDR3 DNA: TGTGCCAGCAGCTTAGGGGCTGGGGTTCGGTTCTTC
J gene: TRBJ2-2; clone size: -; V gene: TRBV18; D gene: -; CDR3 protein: CASSPPPLGGAGGELFF; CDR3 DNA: TGTGCCAGCTCACCACCCCCTTTGGGGGGGGCCGGCGGGGAGCTGTTTTTT
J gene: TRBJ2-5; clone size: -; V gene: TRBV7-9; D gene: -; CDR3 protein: CASSVLMGNQETQYF; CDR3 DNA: TGTGCCAGCAGCGTTCTCATGGGGAACCAAGAGACCCAGTACTTC
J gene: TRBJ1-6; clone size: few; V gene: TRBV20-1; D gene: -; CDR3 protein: CSAKTGTEGSPLHF; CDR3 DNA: TGCAGTGCTAAAACCGGGACCGAGGGTTCACCCCTCCACTTT
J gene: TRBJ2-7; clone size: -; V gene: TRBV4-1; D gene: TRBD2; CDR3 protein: CASSQDRLPAGGPGGNYEQYF; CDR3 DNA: TGCGCCAGCAGCCAAGACAGACTACCAGCGGGGGGCCCTGGGGGAAACTACGAGCAGTACTTC
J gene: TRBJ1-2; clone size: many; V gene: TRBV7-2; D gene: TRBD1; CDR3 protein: CASSAPGQRFYGYTF; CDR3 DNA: TGTGCCAGCAGCGCCCCGGGACAGAGGTTTTATGGCTACACCTTC
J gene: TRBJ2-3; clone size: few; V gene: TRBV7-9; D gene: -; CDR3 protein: CASSPERVTDTQYF; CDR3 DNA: TGTGCCAGCAGCCCAGAGCGGGTAACAGATACGCAGTATTTT
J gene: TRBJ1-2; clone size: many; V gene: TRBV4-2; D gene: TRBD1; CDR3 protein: CASSQDLRGDSYGYTF; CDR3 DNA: TGTGCCAGCAGCCAAGATTTGCGGGGGGACAGCTATGGCTACACCTTC
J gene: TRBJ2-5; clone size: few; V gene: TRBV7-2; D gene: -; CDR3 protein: CASSSQGGGQETQYF; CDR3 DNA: TGTGCCAGCAGCTCCCAGGGGGGGGGCCAAGAGACCCAGTACTTC
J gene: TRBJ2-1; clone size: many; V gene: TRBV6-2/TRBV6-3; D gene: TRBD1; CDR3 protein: CASSRQGRFNEQFF; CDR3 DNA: TGTGCCAGCAGTAGACAGGGGCGTTTCAATGAGCAGTTCTTC
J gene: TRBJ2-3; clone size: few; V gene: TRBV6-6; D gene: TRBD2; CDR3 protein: CASSSAGGHRDTQYF; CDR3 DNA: TGTGCCAGCAGTTCCGCGGGGGGGCATAGAGATACGCAGTATTTT
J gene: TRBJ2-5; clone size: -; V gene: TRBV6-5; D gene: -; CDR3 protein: CASSRGHFGETQYF; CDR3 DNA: TGTGCCAGCAGCCGAGGACACTTTGGGGAGACCCAGTACTTC
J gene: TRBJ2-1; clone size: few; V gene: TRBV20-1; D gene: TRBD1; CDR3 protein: CSARDLFGTAAYNEQFF; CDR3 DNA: TGCAGTGCTAGAGATCTCTTCGGGACAGCGGCCTACAATGAGCAGTTCTTC
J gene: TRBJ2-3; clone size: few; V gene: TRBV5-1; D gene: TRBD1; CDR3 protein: CASSPGTGVTDTQYF; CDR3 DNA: TGCGCCAGCAGCCCGGGGACAGGGGTGACAGATACGCAGTATTTT
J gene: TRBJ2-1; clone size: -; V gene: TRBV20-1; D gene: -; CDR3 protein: CSSKRYLSYNEQFF; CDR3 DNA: TGCAGTTCGAAACGGTACCTTTCCTACAATGAGCAGTTCTTC
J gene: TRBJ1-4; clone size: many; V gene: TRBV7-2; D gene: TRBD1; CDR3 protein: CASSPGQGAFEKLFF; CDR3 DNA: TGTGCCAGCAGCCCGGGACAGGGGGCGTTTGAAAAACTGTTTTTT
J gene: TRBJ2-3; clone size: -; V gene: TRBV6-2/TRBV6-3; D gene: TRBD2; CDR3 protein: CASSSLRGGDTQYF; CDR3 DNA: TGTGCCAGCAGTTCCCTGCGGGGGGGCGATACGCAGTATTTT
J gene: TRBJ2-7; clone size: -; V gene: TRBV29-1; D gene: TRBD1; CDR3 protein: CSALGTGGNEQYF; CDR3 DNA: TGCAGCGCCCTAGGGACAGGGGGCAACGAGCAGTACTTC
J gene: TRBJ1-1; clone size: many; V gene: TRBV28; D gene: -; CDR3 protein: CASSTRGFGREAFF; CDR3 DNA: TGTGCCAGCAGCACAAGGGGATTCGGACGTGAAGCTTTCTTT
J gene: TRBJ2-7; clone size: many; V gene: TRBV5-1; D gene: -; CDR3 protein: CASSLGRNSYEQYF; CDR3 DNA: TGCGCCAGCAGCTTGGGGCGGAACTCCTACGAGCAGTACTTC
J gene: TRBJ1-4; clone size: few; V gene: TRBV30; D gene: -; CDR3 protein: CAYQARGSEEKLFF; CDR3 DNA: TGTGCCTACCAGGCCCGGGGAAGTGAGGAAAAACTGTTTTTT
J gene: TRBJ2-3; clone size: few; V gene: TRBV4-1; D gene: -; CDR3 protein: CASSQALGDTQYF; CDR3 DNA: TGCGCCAGCAGCCAAGCCCTCGGAGATACGCAGTATTTT
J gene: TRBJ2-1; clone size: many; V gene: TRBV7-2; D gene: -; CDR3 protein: CASSSAGHHEQFF; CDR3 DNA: TGTGCCAGCAGCTCAGCAGGGCACCATGAGCAGTTCTTC
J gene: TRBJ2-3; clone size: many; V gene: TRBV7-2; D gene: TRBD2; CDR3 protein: CASSQVAGTSTDTQYF; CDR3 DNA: TGTGCCAGCAGCCAAGTAGCGGGGACTAGCACAGATACGCAGTATTTT
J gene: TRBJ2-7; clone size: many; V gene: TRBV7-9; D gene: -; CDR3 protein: CASSLGRRYGFEQYF; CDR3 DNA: TGTGCCAGCAGCCTAGGACGCCGCTACGGATTCGAGCAGTACTTC
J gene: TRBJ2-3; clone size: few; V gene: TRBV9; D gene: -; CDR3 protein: CASSVGVTDTQYF; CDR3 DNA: TGTGCCAGCAGCGTAGGGGTCACAGATACGCAGTATTTT
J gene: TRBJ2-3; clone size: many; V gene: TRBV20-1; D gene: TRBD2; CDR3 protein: CSARSGGATDTQYF; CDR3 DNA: TGCAGTGCCCGTTCGGGGGGGGCTACAGATACGCAGTATTTT
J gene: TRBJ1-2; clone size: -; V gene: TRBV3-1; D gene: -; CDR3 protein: CASSQEDGYTF; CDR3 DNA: TGTGCCAGCAGCCAAGAGGATGGCTACACCTTC
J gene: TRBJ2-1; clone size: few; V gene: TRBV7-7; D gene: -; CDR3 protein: CASSPASSYNEQFF; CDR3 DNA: TGTGCTAGCAGCCCCGCCAGTTCCTACAATGAGCAGTTCTTC
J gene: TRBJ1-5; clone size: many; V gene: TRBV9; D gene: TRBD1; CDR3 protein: CASSRGGTGGQPQHF; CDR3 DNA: TGTGCCAGCAGCAGGGGGGGAACAGGGGGCCAGCCCCAGCATTTT
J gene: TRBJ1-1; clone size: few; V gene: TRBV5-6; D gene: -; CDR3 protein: CASSWDARGTEAFF; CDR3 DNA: TGTGCCAGCAGCTGGGACGCCCGGGGCACTGAAGCTTTCTTT
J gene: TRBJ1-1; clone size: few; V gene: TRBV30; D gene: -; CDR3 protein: CAWSVSSGAAFVIGTEAFF; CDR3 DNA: TGTGCCTGGAGTGTATCGTCGGGTGCGGCTTTCGTTATTGGCACTGAAGCTTTCTTT
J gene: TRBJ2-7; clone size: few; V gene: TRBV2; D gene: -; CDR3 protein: CASSDGGYSAYEQYF; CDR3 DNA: TGTGCCAGCAGTGACGGCGGGTACTCCGCGTACGAGCAGTACTTC
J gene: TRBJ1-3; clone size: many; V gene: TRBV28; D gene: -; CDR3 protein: CASTRESSGNTIYF; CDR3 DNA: TGTGCCAGCACAAGGGAGAGCTCTGGAAACACCATATATTTT
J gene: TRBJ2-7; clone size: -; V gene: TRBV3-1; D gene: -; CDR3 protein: CASSLGLGNYGEQYF; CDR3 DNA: TGTGCCAGCAGCCTGGGGCTGGGGAACTACGGCGAGCAGTACTTC
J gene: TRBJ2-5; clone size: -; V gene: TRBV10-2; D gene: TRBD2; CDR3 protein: CASSPGGLAGGYKETQYF; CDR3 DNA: TGCGCCAGCAGCCCGGGGGGACTAGCGGGGGGATATAAAGAGACCCAGTACTTC
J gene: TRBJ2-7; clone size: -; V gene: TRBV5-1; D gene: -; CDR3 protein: CASSWMYEQYF; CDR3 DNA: TGCGCCAGCAGCTGGATGTACGAGCAGTACTTC
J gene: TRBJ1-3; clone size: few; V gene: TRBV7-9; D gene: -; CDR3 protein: CASSADQQSPGDTIYF; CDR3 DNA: TGTGCCAGCAGCGCCGACCAACAGAGCCCAGGGGACACCATATATTTT
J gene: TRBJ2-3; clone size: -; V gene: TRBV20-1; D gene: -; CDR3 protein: CSATNAETSTDTQYF; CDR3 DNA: TGCAGTGCTACGAATGCTGAAACTAGCACAGATACGCAGTATTTT